This entry concerns a single T cell receptor (beta chain). What it binds is unknown. The germline gives CDR1 SGHVS, CDR2 FNYEAQ. Germline trimming cut 2 bases from V and 0 bases from J; bases unmatched to any gene: 6. The CDR3 sequence is 18 residues long. This sample is part of a study of T cell responses to AZD1222 COVID-19 vaccine. Findings and caveats of the study: Epitopes outside B.1.351 and B.1.1.7 mutated regions reportedly drew nearly half of spike TCRs. Seropositive AZD1222 recipients at baseline numbered only six or seven. Elevations in Spike-specific TCR breadth and depth followed administration of two AZD1222 doses.

Method: immunoSEQ multiplex PCR; TCRdb's copy keeps in-frame clones and lacks some. The data show about 110,000 clones, around 94% seen once. The sample here was peripheral blood, taken on day 0 of AZD1222 vaccination. This sequence joins TRBV7-6 and TRBJ1-4; 10 bases fit TRBD1. The receptor was isolated from an adult in good health. This CDR3 is CASSLRTGGIATNEKLFF. Written as DNA, the CDR3 is TGTGCCAGCAGCTTACGGACAGGGGGGATTGCAACTAATGAAAAACTGTTTTTT.